This TCR beta chain was captured by sequencing in a study of identical twins. This clonotype was observed a few times. Antigen unknown. The study, taken as a whole, reports: Twins shared beta out-of-frame sequences in excess, but this excess was weaker.

Via MiXCR, TCRdb re-called the 5' RACE reads, giving one row per CDR3 protein. The sample yields 640,000 or so distinct CDR3 sequences, roughly 6% seen once. The receptor was isolated from a man aged 18 to 35 in good health. The sample taken for sequencing was naive T cells sorted from blood.

The DNA of the CDR3 is TGTGCCAGCAGCTTAGCGAGGACAGGTGGGGCCAACGTCCTGACTTTC. It is translated as CASSLARTGGANVLTF. J is TRBJ2-6 and V is TRBV11-2; 7 bases are shared with TRBD1. Germline assignment: CDR1 SGHAT and CDR2 FQNNGV. The CDR3 is made up of 16 amino acids. With V trimmed by 1 base and J by 3 bases, 3 bases remained unmatched. Full variable domain (missing parts from reference TRBV11-2 and TRBJ2-6): EAGVAQSPRYKIIEKRQSVAFWCNPISGHATLYWYQQILGQGPKLLIQFQNNGVVDDSQLPKDRFSAERLKGVDSTLKIQPAKLEDSAVYLCASSLARTGGANVLTFGAGSRLTVL.